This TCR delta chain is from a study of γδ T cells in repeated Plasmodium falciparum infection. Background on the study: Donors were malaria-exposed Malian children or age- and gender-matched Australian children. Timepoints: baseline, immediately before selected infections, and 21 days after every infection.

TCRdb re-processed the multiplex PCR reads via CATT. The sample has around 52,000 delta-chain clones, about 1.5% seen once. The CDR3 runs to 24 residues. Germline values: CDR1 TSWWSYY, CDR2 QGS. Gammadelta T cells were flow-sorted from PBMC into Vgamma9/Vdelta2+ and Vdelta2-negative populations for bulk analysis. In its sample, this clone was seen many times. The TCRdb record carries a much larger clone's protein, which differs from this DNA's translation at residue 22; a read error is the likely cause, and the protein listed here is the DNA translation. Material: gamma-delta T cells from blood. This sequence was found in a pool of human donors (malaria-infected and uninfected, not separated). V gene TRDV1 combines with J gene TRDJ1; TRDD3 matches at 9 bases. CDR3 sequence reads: CALGELLEFVSGWSGGSYTDKPIF. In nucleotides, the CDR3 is TGTGCTCTTGGGGAACTATTGGAGTTTGTGTCCGGGTGGTCTGGGGGATCCTACACCGATAAACCCATCTTT.